This T cell receptor beta chain was recorded in a study of vaccination and CD4 T cells after COVID-19. A remark on this clonotype: The antigen remains undetermined.

An Oncomine TCR Beta short-read assay was used to sequence the DNA from cultured CD4+ T cells. MiXCR was run by TCRdb on the PCR reads, yielding one entry per CDR3 protein. The sample carries around 12,000 distinct CDR3 sequences, around 69% recorded once. The CDR3 spans 14 residues. V lost 1 base and J 5 bases, leaving 12 bases between the germline ends. Per the germline V gene, CDR1 is SGHTA and CDR2 is FQGNSA. Treatment meaning: roughly nine-day PBMC culture with coronavirus spike peptide pools or control peptides (ViraFEST assay). The genes are TRBV7-2 and TRBJ2-7; the D gene is possibly TRBD2 (5 bases). The sequenced sample was CD4+ T cells from blood, cultured in vitro. This receptor was identified in a human donor who had recovered from COVID-19. The CDR3 bases are TGTGCCAGCAGCTTAGGGGGTAGCGTGAACGAGCAGTACTTC. This translates into CASSLGGSVNEQYF.